The source of this T cell receptor (beta chain) is a study of post-analysis software for immune sequencing data. Across the whole study: Relapsing-remitting, secondary progressive and progressive-relapsing multiple sclerosis were all included among the disease courses. Study-wide points: Those with multiple sclerosis, the patient group, showed significantly lower normalized Chao1 diversity than controls. About five TRBV segments were more frequent in patients than controls; TRBV5-6, TRBV5-1 and TRBV20-1 belonged to this group.

Libraries were made from TCR beta cDNA, and they carried unique molecular identifiers. TCRdb passed the PCR reads through MiXCR, listing each CDR3 protein once. The repertoire has around 400,000 distinct CDR3 sequences, less than 40% of them found once; the top ten carry over 10%. With regard to this clonotype: Antigen: not known.

This CDR3 has 14 residues. V dropped 5 bases and J dropped 0 bases, with 9 bases sitting between them. Sequenced: blood. This receptor was obtained from a girl aged 10 to 17 with multiple sclerosis. The rearrangement uses TRBV12-3 or TRBV12-4 and TRBJ2-3; D might be TRBD1 or TRBD2, each matching 5 bases. CDR3 in amino acids: CASSMGPSTDTQYF. Here the CDR3 DNA reads TGTGCCAGCAGTATGGGACCGAGCACAGATACGCAGTATTTT.